Shown below are 10 T cell receptor beta chains from a single sample sequenced in a study of glioma-infiltrating T cells. The iRepertoire nested amplicon-rescue multiplex PCR amplified TCR alpha and beta CDR3s from RNA. From the multiplex PCR reads, TCRdb called clonotypes with MiXCR, one entry per CDR3 protein. The table lists roughly 100,000 distinct CDR3 sequences, about 30% of them singletons. The sequencing input was glioma tissue, nonneoplastic brain tissue, or PBMCs (not recorded which). The receptors shown here come from a human donor with low-grade glioma or glioblastoma, undergoing nonglioma brain surgery, or in good health (not recorded which).

The sample holds a few counts of this clonotype. CDR3 residues: CASRTGVNTEAFF. The DNA for the CDR3 is TGTGCCAGCAGGACAGGGGTCAACACTGAAGCTTTCTTT. The V and J genes are TRBV7-2 and TRBJ1-1; 8 nucleotides line up with TRBD1. This CDR3 is built from 13 residues. Germline CDR1 and CDR2: SGHTA and FQGNSA. V dropped 6 bases and J dropped 2; count of bases not matched to a gene: 2.

The table lists this clonotype with many counts. The V call is TRBV6-1, the J call TRBJ2-7; a possible D gene is TRBD2 (6 bases). There are 14 residues in the CDR3. V lost 9 bases and J lost 2, with 17 bases in between. Germline V lookup: CDR1 MNHNS, CDR2 SASEGT. The CDR3 DNA reads as TGTGCCAGTACCGGACTACCCTTGACCTACGAGCAGTACTTC. This gives the protein CASTGLPLTYEQYF.

The rearrangement links TRBV5-1 to TRBJ2-1; 13 bases fit TRBD2. Germline CDR1 is SGHRS and CDR2 is YFSETQ. The CDR3 is made up of 15 amino acids. Losses at the gene ends were 4 bases for V and 7 bases for J; bases not matched to a gene: 5. The CDR3 is CASSPLAGGGNEQFF. The CDR3 DNA is TGCGCCAGCAGCCCACTAGCGGGGGGGGGAAATGAGCAGTTCTTC.

This clonotype occurred many times. This chain connects TRBV7-9 to TRBJ2-3; the D call may be TRBD1 or TRBD2 (5 bases each). V was trimmed by 3 bases and J by 0 bases, leaving 10 bases between them. The CDR3 consists of 15 residues. Germline V CDR1 and CDR2: SEHNR, FQNEAQ (reference sequence). CDR3 sequence reads: CASSLGVLSTDTQYF. CDR3 DNA: TGTGCCAGCAGCTTGGGGGTTCTAAGCACAGATACGCAGTATTTT.

Remarks on this clonotype: The junction departs from germline at one end; a sequencing error may be responsible. Here the CDR3 reads CASSQGRQGNQPHHF. The CDR3 DNA reads TGTGCCAGCAGCCAAGGAAGACAGGGCAATCAGCCCCACCATTTT. The V and J genes are TRBV3-1 and TRBJ1-5; 7 bases are shared with TRBD1. This CDR3 comprises 15 residues. CDR1 is LGHDT, CDR2 YNNKEL, per germline (reference sequence).

The chain recombines TRBV7-3 with TRBJ2-3, with D possibly TRBD2 on 6 matching bases. This CDR3 has 15 residues. In germline, CDR1 is SGHTA, CDR2 FQGTGA. Between the trimmed V and J ends, which lost 2 bases and 2 bases, there was a span of 11 bases. The CDR3 reads CASSLSGLTTDTQYF. CDR3 coding DNA: TGTGCCAGCAGCTTATCCGGACTAACCACAGATACGCAGTATTTT.

Many counts were recorded for this clonotype. A much larger clone differs from this one at a single base, so this may be a read error. The gene calls are TRBV11-2 and TRBJ1-1; D is ambiguous. The length of the CDR3 is 13 residues. Germline V gives CDR1 SGHAT, CDR2 FQNNGV. Deletions cut 0 bases from V and 1 base from J, with 3 bases between. In DNA, the CDR3 is TGTGCCAGCAGCTTAGAGCCGAACACTGAAGCTTTCTTT. Its translation is CASSLEPNTEAFF.

This clonotype was picked up a small number of times. The rearrangement joins TRBV19 to TRBJ2-5; D unresolved. The germline V gene has CDR1 LNHDA and CDR2 SQIVND (reference sequence). V was clipped by 3 bases and J by 1 base, with 6 bases between them. This CDR3 is 13 amino acids long. The CDR3 region is CASSMRAQETQYF. In nucleotides, the CDR3 is TGTGCCAGTAGTATGCGTGCCCAAGAGACCCAGTACTTC. Supplemented by reference TRBV19 and TRBJ2-5, the full variable domain reads DGGITQSPKYLFRKEGQNVTLSCEQNLNHDAMYWYRQDPGQGLRLIYYSQIVNDFQKGDIAEGYSVSREKKESFPLTVTSAQKNPTAFYLCASSMRAQETQYFGPGTRLLVL.

This clonotype was observed at least ten times. The V and J genes are TRBV7-9 and TRBJ2-3; the D call may be TRBD1 or TRBD2 (5 bases each). The CDR3 spans 16 residues. CDR1 and CDR2 from the germline V gene are SEHNR and FQNEAQ (reference sequence). The V end was cut by 6 bases, the J end by 0 bases, with 16 bases between. CDR3 nucleotide sequence: TGTGCCAGCAGTCTGGGCCCGAGGGGTAGCACAGATACGCAGTATTTT. This sequence encodes CASSLGPRGSTDTQYF.

The rearrangement uses TRBV12-3 or TRBV12-4 and TRBJ1-1; no definite D call. CDR3 length equals 13 residues. Between the trimmed V and J ends, which lost 7 bases and 1 base, there was a span of 10 bases. CDR3 sequence (DNA): TGTGCCAGCACCAAAAGGGAGAACACTGAAGCTTTCTTT. As protein: CASTKRENTEAFF.